The T cell receptor (beta chain) described here comes from a study of blood T cell repertoires in COVID-19. Study background: T cells, B-cell-depleted T cells, or PBMCs supplied cDNA or gDNA.

Between the trimmed V and J ends, which lost 3 bases and 4 bases, there was a span of 6 bases. The CDR3 sequence is 13 residues long. Germline V gives CDR1 SGHTA, CDR2 FQGNSA. Original processing notes: Quantification of nucleated cells was approximated via reference gene primer amplification. Sequenced by immunoSEQ multiplex PCR; TCRdb stores in-frame clones only, minus some. V, J and clone size were drawn from that table, and D and trimming were deduced from the DNA. The sample records under 250,000 clones, around four fifths being singletons. The chain joins TRBV7-2 to TRBJ2-2; tentatively, D is TRBD2 (5 bases). This TCR came from a woman between 65 and 79 years old with active or convalescent COVID-19. Sequencing was carried out using peripheral blood. The CDR3 loop reads CASSFGSTGELFF. The DNA of the CDR3 is TGTGCCAGCAGCTTTGGGAGCACCGGGGAGCTGTTTTTT.